These T cell receptor beta chains were read from a single sample in a study of blood T cells in healthy people across ages. TCRdb processed the 5' RACE reads anew with MiXCR; each CDR3 protein has one entry. The table shows around 850,000 distinct CDR3 sequences, with around 34% occurring only once. The sequencing input was blood. All receptors come from a man between 18 and 35 years old in good health. The CDR3 runs from the conserved cysteine through the conserved F or W. The order of the fields is clone size, J gene, V gene, D gene, CDR3 DNA, CDR3 protein. The D gene is left open where the match is weak. Where a row states a size, it is once, few, many or the class of an expanded clone; other rows omit it.

abundance: few; j_gene: TRBJ1-2; v_gene: TRBV5-4; d_gene: NA; CDR3nt: TGTGCCAGCAGCTCCGAATCATATGGAGGGGGCTACACCTTC; CDR3aa: CASSSESYGGGYTF
abundance: once; j_gene: TRBJ2-7; v_gene: TRBV5-5; d_gene: NA; CDR3nt: TGTGCCTGCAGCTACGGGAGCTCCTACGAGCAGTACTTC; CDR3aa: CACSYGSSYEQYF
abundance: NA; j_gene: TRBJ1-5; v_gene: TRBV6-1; d_gene: NA; CDR3nt: TGTGCCAGCAGTGAATTTGTAGCTTCTAGCAATCAGCCCCAGCATTTT; CDR3aa: CASSEFVASSNQPQHF
abundance: NA; j_gene: TRBJ2-7; v_gene: TRBV20-1; d_gene: NA; CDR3nt: TGCAGTGCCGCTCCACGGGGGCCCTACGAGCAGTACTTC; CDR3aa: CSAAPRGPYEQYF
abundance: NA; j_gene: TRBJ1-4; v_gene: TRBV20-1; d_gene: NA; CDR3nt: TGCAGTGCTAGTCCACATCCGGGATCTGGGGTGGTTACAACTAATGAAAAACTGTTTTTT; CDR3aa: CSASPHPGSGVVTTNEKLFF
abundance: many; j_gene: TRBJ2-1; v_gene: TRBV10-3; d_gene: NA; CDR3nt: TGTGCCATCAGTGACGGACCCCTTAATTCTGAGTTCTTC; CDR3aa: CAISDGPLNSEFF
abundance: NA; j_gene: TRBJ2-1; v_gene: TRBV29-1; d_gene: NA; CDR3nt: TGCAGCGTTGAAGGTGGAAGATGGGCTGAGCAGTTCTTC; CDR3aa: CSVEGGRWAEQFF
abundance: once; j_gene: TRBJ2-2; v_gene: TRBV12-3/TRBV12-4; d_gene: NA; CDR3nt: TGTGCCAGCAGTTCTCTTGGGGGACCCTCTACCGGGGAGCTGTTTTTT; CDR3aa: CASSSLGGPSTGELFF
abundance: many; j_gene: TRBJ2-7; v_gene: TRBV4-1; d_gene: TRBD1; CDR3nt: TGCGCCAGCAGCCAGGTAGACAGGGACGAGCAGTACTTC; CDR3aa: CASSQVDRDEQYF
abundance: few; j_gene: TRBJ2-7; v_gene: TRBV6-5; d_gene: NA; CDR3nt: TGTGCCAGCAGTGCCAGCAGGGGTGGAGACAATGAGCAGTACTTC; CDR3aa: CASSASRGGDNEQYF
abundance: NA; j_gene: TRBJ2-3; v_gene: TRBV15; d_gene: NA; CDR3nt: TGTGCCACCGCCGACCAGGGCACAGATACGCAGTATTTT; CDR3aa: CATADQGTDTQYF
abundance: few; j_gene: TRBJ2-7; v_gene: TRBV27; d_gene: NA; CDR3nt: TGTGCCAGCAGTTTATGGGTAGGGCAGGGTGGTGGCGAGCAGTACTTC; CDR3aa: CASSLWVGQGGGEQYF
abundance: NA; j_gene: TRBJ2-1; v_gene: TRBV20-1; d_gene: TRBD2; CDR3nt: TGCAGTGCTCCTGCCACCGGGACTAGCGGGGGGCGATCCTACAATGAGCAGTTCTTC; CDR3aa: CSAPATGTSGGRSYNEQFF
abundance: NA; j_gene: TRBJ1-1; v_gene: TRBV27; d_gene: TRBD1; CDR3nt: TGTGCCAGCAGTTTCCAACCTGGGACAGGGGCTATGAACACTGAAGCTTTCTTT; CDR3aa: CASSFQPGTGAMNTEAFF
abundance: few; j_gene: TRBJ1-6; v_gene: TRBV10-3; d_gene: TRBD1; CDR3nt: TGTGCCGTAAGGTCCGGGACAGGGAATTCACCCCTCCACTTT; CDR3aa: CAVRSGTGNSPLHF
abundance: NA; j_gene: TRBJ2-1; v_gene: TRBV10-3; d_gene: NA; CDR3nt: TGTGCCATCAGTCCCGGAGACTCCTACAATGAGCAGTTCTTC; CDR3aa: CAISPGDSYNEQFF
abundance: few; j_gene: TRBJ2-1; v_gene: TRBV7-3; d_gene: NA; CDR3nt: TGTGCCAGCAGTCCTTCCGGGGCGGAGTACAATGAGCAGTTCTTC; CDR3aa: CASSPSGAEYNEQFF
abundance: NA; j_gene: TRBJ2-1; v_gene: TRBV4-3; d_gene: NA; CDR3nt: TGCGCCAGCAGCCAAGATTTCAGCGGAACCTACAATGAGCAGTTCTTC; CDR3aa: CASSQDFSGTYNEQFF
abundance: NA; j_gene: TRBJ2-3; v_gene: TRBV4-2; d_gene: NA; CDR3nt: TGTGCCAGCAGCCAAGAGGGGCCCCCTAGGACAGATACGCAGTATTTT; CDR3aa: CASSQEGPPRTDTQYF
abundance: few; j_gene: TRBJ2-1; v_gene: TRBV12-3/TRBV12-4; d_gene: NA; CDR3nt: TGTGCCAGCCGCAGTTACCCACAGGACCCGTATATGCACAATGAGCAGTTCTTC; CDR3aa: CASRSYPQDPYMHNEQFF
abundance: NA; j_gene: TRBJ2-3; v_gene: TRBV30; d_gene: NA; CDR3nt: TGTGCCTTTGGGAGGAATCCGACAGATACGCAGTATTTT; CDR3aa: CAFGRNPTDTQYF
abundance: NA; j_gene: TRBJ2-1; v_gene: TRBV7-2; d_gene: TRBD1; CDR3nt: TGTGCCAGCAGCATATACAGGGGAAGGCCCTACAATGAGCAGTTCTTC; CDR3aa: CASSIYRGRPYNEQFF
abundance: many; j_gene: TRBJ1-4; v_gene: TRBV28; d_gene: TRBD1; CDR3nt: TGTGCCAGCAGACCGACAGGGGACGCAACTAATGAAAAACTGTTTTTT; CDR3aa: CASRPTGDATNEKLFF
abundance: once; j_gene: TRBJ1-1; v_gene: TRBV20-1; d_gene: NA; CDR3nt: TGCAGTGCAAGACAGACAGGAGAAGCTTTCTTT; CDR3aa: CSARQTGEAFF
abundance: NA; j_gene: TRBJ1-2; v_gene: TRBV4-1; d_gene: NA; CDR3nt: TGCGCCAGCAGCCAGAGGGACGGGGATGGCTACACCTTC; CDR3aa: CASSQRDGDGYTF
abundance: few; j_gene: TRBJ2-5; v_gene: TRBV3-1; d_gene: TRBD1; CDR3nt: TGTGCCAGCAGCGACCGGGACAGGCGACAAGAGACCCAGTACTTC; CDR3aa: CASSDRDRRQETQYF
abundance: few; j_gene: TRBJ1-1; v_gene: TRBV6-5; d_gene: NA; CDR3nt: TGTGCCAGCATCCTCCGAGCGGGGAGCACTGAAGCTTTCTTT; CDR3aa: CASILRAGSTEAFF
abundance: NA; j_gene: TRBJ1-2; v_gene: TRBV9; d_gene: NA; CDR3nt: TGTGCCAGCAGCGGGACGACAGACTATGGCTACACCTTC; CDR3aa: CASSGTTDYGYTF
abundance: NA; j_gene: TRBJ2-5; v_gene: TRBV14; d_gene: NA; CDR3nt: TGTGCCAGCAGCCAAGCTTTCTCCGCGGGGGCTTCAAAAGAGACCCAGTACTTC; CDR3aa: CASSQAFSAGASKETQYF
abundance: NA; j_gene: TRBJ2-5; v_gene: TRBV29-1; d_gene: NA; CDR3nt: TGCAGCGTTGAAAGGGGGAACCAAGAGACCCAGTACTTC; CDR3aa: CSVERGNQETQYF
abundance: many; j_gene: TRBJ2-5; v_gene: TRBV12-3/TRBV12-4; d_gene: NA; CDR3nt: TGTGCCAGCAGTTTACAGGCCGAAGAGACCCAGTACTTC; CDR3aa: CASSLQAEETQYF
abundance: NA; j_gene: TRBJ2-1; v_gene: TRBV6-5; d_gene: NA; CDR3nt: TGTGCCAGCAGTCCGACACTTAGCTCCTACAATGAGCAGTTCTTC; CDR3aa: CASSPTLSSYNEQFF
abundance: few; j_gene: TRBJ1-4; v_gene: TRBV12-5; d_gene: NA; CDR3nt: TGTGCTAGTGGTTTGGTAACCGGAACTAATGAAAAACTGTTTTTT; CDR3aa: CASGLVTGTNEKLFF
abundance: NA; j_gene: TRBJ1-1; v_gene: TRBV3-1; d_gene: NA; CDR3nt: TGTGCCAGCAGCCTCGGGAAGCAGAACACTGAAGCTTTCTTT; CDR3aa: CASSLGKQNTEAFF
abundance: NA; j_gene: TRBJ2-7; v_gene: TRBV7-3; d_gene: NA; CDR3nt: TGTGCCAGCAGCTTAGGAGGACTCTACGAGCAGTACTTC; CDR3aa: CASSLGGLYEQYF
abundance: few; j_gene: TRBJ1-1; v_gene: TRBV7-2; d_gene: NA; CDR3nt: TGTGCCAGCAGCGTAGTCTGGGGTAACACTGAAGCTTTCTTT; CDR3aa: CASSVVWGNTEAFF